The 8 T cell receptor beta chains below come from one sample, sequenced in a study of CD8+ T cells in alopecia areata. RNA was isolated and reverse transcribed to cDNA, the sequencing template. Repertoires were generated with immunoSEQ multiplex PCR, while TCRdb's copy carries only in-frame clones and drops some. The data show 150,000 to 190,000 clones, 40% to 65% seen once. Sequenced here: CD8+ T cells sorted from blood, sampled at week 0. These receptors originate from a human donor with alopecia areata.

This chain uses TRBV9 with TRBJ1-4; unclear D gene. V lost 3 bases to trimming and J lost 12 bases, with 9 bases between them. The CDR3 contains 11 residues. Germline lookup yields CDR1 SGDLS and CDR2 YYNGEE. CDR3 nucleotides: TGTGCCAGCAGCGGAGGCCCGGAACTGTTTTTT. Translation gives CASSGGPELFF.

The chain joins TRBV11-1 to TRBJ2-5; tentatively, D is TRBD1 (6 bases). Judging by the DNA end, TRBJ2-7 fits better; the J call may be wrong. Germline V CDR1 and CDR2: SGHAT, FQDESV (reference sequence). This CDR3 has 15 residues. Here the CDR3 reads CASSPAGTYYYEQYF. CDR3 nucleotide sequence: TGTGCCAGCAGCCCAGCCGGGACATATTACTACGAGCAGTACTTC.

Details on this clone: The same CDR3 is also encoded by other DNA sequences in this sample. The gene calls are TRBV5-1 and TRBJ2-7; possibly TRBD1 for D (6 bases). CDR3 length: 12 residues. CDR1 and CDR2 from the germline V gene are SGHRS and YFSETQ. Trimming left V 7 bases short and J 2 bases short, with 10 bases between. Here the CDR3 reads CASRDTAYEQYF. CDR3 bases: TGCGCCAGCCGGGACACCGCCTACGAGCAGTACTTC.

The chain is built from TRBV4-3 and TRBJ2-1, with 8 bases fitting TRBD2. Germline values: CDR1 LGHNA, CDR2 YSLEER. V dropped 4 bases and J dropped 6; count of bases not matched to a gene: 8. This CDR3 contains 15 residues. In DNA form, the CDR3 reads TGCGCCAGCAGCCGCCTGACGGGGGGGGCCAATGAGCAGTTCTTC. Protein: CASSRLTGGANEQFF.

This sequence joins TRBV6-5 and TRBJ2-7; D gene unclear. The CDR3 consists of 12 residues. V lost 7 bases, J lost 4 bases, and 11 bases lay in between. CDR1 is MNHEY, CDR2 SVGAGI, per germline. CDR3 sequence reads: CASKQRQYEQYF. The CDR3 DNA sequence: TGTGCCAGCAAGCAACGCCAATACGAGCAGTACTTC.

The rearrangement links TRBV29-1 to TRBJ2-7; D could derive from TRBD1 or TRBD2 (5 bases each). In germline, CDR1 is SQVTM, CDR2 ANQGSEA. Trimming shortened V by 0 bases and J by 3 bases, and 9 bases separated the two germline ends. The CDR3 length is 13 residues. The CDR3, as DNA: TGCAGCGTTGAAGAAGGGACCAACTACGAGCAGTACTTC. Translating it yields CSVEEGTNYEQYF.

This clone appeared a few times. The chain joins TRBV29-1 to TRBJ2-5, with a tentative D call TRBD1 (6 bases). From germline, CDR1 is SQVTM and CDR2 ANQGSEA. Trimming took 1 base from V and 4 from J, leaving 16 bases between them. This CDR3 comprises 15 residues. The CDR3 here is CSVEGDRTARETQYF. The DNA for the CDR3 is TGCAGCGTTGAAGGGGATAGGACAGCTAGAGAGACCCAGTACTTC.

This clone was counted between two and nine times. The V call is TRBV7-9, the J call TRBJ2-3, with D maybe TRBD2 (7 bases). The CDR3 contains 15 residues. Looked up from germline, CDR1 is SEHNR and CDR2 is FQNEAQ (reference sequence). V was pared by 2 bases and J by 5 bases, with 14 bases between. The CDR3 loop is CASSLTGGPGDTQYF. CDR3 bases: TGTGCCAGCAGCTTAACCGGGGGGCCGGGAGATACGCAGTATTTT.